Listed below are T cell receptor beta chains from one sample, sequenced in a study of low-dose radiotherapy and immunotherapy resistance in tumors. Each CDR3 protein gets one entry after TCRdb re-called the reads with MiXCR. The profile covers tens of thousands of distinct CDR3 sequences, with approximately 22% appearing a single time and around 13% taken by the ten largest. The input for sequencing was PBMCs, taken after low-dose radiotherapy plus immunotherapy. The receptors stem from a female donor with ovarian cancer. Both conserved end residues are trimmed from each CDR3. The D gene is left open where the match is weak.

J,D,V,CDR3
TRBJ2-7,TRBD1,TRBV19,ASTSRRDRLGEQY
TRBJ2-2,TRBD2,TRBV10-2,ASSDRLAGLGTGELF
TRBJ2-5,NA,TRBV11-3,ASSLNPSQETQY
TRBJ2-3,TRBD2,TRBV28,ASGASGGHTDTQY
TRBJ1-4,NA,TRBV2,ASSEAVGRGEKLF
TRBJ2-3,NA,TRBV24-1,ATSDPRQGLADTQY
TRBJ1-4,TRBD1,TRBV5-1,ASSGGTGFNEKLF
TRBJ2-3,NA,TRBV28,ASKSPGRMDTQY
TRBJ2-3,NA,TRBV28,ASSLIDTQY
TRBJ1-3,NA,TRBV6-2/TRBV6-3,ASSYSPGAAGNTIY
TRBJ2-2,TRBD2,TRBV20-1,SARVLAGGPAGELF
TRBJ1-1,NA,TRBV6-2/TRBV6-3,ASSYSDWDTEAF
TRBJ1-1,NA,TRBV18,ASSPKGNTEAF
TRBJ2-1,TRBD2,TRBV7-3,ASSSSGRNEQF
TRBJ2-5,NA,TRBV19,ASSAGTETQY
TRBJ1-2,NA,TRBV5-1,ASSLGQYGYT
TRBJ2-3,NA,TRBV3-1,ASERAGTSTDTQY
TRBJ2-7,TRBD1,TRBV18,ASSPPSGQGYEQY
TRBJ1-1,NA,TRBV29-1,SALNTEAF
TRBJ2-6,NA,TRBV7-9,ASSSILSSGANVLT
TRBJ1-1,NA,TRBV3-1,ASSQKRNTEAF
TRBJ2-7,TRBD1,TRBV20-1,SASLRDRVYEQY
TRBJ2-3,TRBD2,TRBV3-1,ASSQRLAGVRTDTQY